The source of this T cell receptor (beta chain) is a study of T cells in narcolepsy. Assay: immunoSEQ multiplex PCR; the TCRdb copy retains only in-frame clones and omits some. The sample records around 30,000 clones, roughly 78% being singletons. Per germline, CDR1 SGHRS and CDR2 YFSETQ. Between the trimmed V and J ends, which lost 0 bases and 5 bases, there was a span of 11 bases. The CDR3 is 14 residues long. The V and J genes are TRBV5-1 and TRBJ2-5, with D maybe TRBD2 (5 bases). This receptor was taken from a human donor with narcolepsy. Sequenced: CD45RA- memory CD4+ T cells from PBMCs. CDR3 residues: CASSLGERLETQYF. In DNA form, the CDR3 reads TGCGCCAGCAGCTTGGGGGAGAGGTTGGAGACCCAGTACTTC.